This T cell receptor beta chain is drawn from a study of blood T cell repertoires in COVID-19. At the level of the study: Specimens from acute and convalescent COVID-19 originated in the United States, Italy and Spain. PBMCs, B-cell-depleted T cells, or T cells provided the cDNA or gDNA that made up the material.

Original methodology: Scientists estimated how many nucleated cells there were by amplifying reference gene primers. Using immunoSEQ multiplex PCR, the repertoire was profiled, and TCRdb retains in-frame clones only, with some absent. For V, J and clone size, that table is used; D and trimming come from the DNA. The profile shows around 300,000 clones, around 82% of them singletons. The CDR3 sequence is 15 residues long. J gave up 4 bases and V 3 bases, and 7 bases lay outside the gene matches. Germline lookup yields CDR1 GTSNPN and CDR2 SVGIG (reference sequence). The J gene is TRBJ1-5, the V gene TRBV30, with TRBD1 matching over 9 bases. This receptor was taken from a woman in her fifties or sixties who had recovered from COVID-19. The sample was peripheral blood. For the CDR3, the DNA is TGTGCCTGGAGCACAGGGGGCGCGGGGAATCAGCCCCAGCATTTT. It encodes CAWSTGGAGNQPQHF.